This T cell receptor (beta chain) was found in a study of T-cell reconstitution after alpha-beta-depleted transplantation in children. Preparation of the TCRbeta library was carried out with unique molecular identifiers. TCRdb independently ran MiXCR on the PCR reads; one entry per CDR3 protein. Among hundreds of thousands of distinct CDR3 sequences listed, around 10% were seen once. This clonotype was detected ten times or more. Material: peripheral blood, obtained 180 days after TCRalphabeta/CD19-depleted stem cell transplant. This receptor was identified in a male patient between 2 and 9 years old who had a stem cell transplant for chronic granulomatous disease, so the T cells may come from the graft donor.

The CDR3 here is CASSLRSSYNEQFF. In DNA form, the CDR3 reads TGTGCCAGCAGCTTAAGGTCAAGCTACAATGAGCAGTTCTTC. This sequence joins TRBV11-2 and TRBJ2-1; D not resolved. The CDR3 spans 14 residues. Germline CDR1 is SGHAT and CDR2 is FQNNGV. The V end was cut by 2 bases, the J end by 3 bases, with 8 bases between.